Below are 14 T cell receptor beta chains sequenced from a single sample in a study of shared clonotypes between healthy human individuals. Here immunoSEQ multiplex PCR was the method, and the copy in TCRdb shows in-frame clones only, minus some. The data show some 530,000 clones, 70% to 85% seen once. Sequenced input: PBMCs. The receptors originated from a woman between 40 and 55 years old in good health. Some clones in this sample may be carry-over from other donors' samples.

The rearrangement joins TRBV5-1 to TRBJ2-2; D possibly corresponds to TRBD2 (6 bases). The V end lost 0 bases, the J end lost 8 bases, and 14 bases lay between the germline ends. Germline CDR1 reads SGHRS; CDR2 reads YFSETQ. This CDR3 contains 15 residues. DNA for the CDR3: TGCGCCAGCAGCTTGGCGGACCCCGCGGGGGGGGAGCTGTTTTTT. As protein: CASSLADPAGGELFF.

A few counts support this clone. The genes are TRBV7-9 and TRBJ2-3; D is possibly TRBD1 (5 bases). CDR3 size: 16 residues. Germline V lookup: CDR1 SEHNR, CDR2 FQNEAQ (reference sequence). V shed 5 bases and J shed 2 bases, with 17 bases lying between them. CDR3 nucleotides: TGTGCCAGCAGCATAGTCCAGGGTGCCTTCACAGATACGCAGTATTTT. It yields the protein CASSIVQGAFTDTQYF.

The chain employs TRBV5-6 and TRBJ2-7, with a tentative D call TRBD1 (6 bases). Between the trimmed V and J ends, which lost 0 bases and 2 bases, there was a span of 12 bases. Germline CDR1 and CDR2: SGHDT and YYEEEE. The CDR3 sequence is 15 residues long. DNA for the CDR3: TGTGCCAGCAGCTTGGGGGGGCTAAACCCCTACGAGCAGTACTTC. Protein product: CASSLGGLNPYEQYF.

V gene TRBV6-5 combines with J gene TRBJ1-2, with D possibly matching TRBD1 (5 bases). The CDR3 loop spans 13 amino acids. The V gene lost 7 bases and the J gene lost 9 bases, with 18 bases spanning the gap. Per germline, CDR1 MNHEY and CDR2 SVGAGI. The CDR3 loop is CASTRPGHASYTF. CDR3 sequence (DNA): TGTGCCAGCACCCGACCCGGACACGCTAGCTACACCTTC.

V gene TRBV2 combines with J gene TRBJ2-4; D remains ambiguous. V shed 9 bases and J shed 7 bases, with 16 bases lying between them. The germline CDR1 and CDR2 sequences are SNHLY and FYNNEI. The CDR3 runs 13 residues. CDR3 loop: CARLGPQGNIQYF. In DNA form, the CDR3 reads TGTGCCAGGTTAGGACCCCAAGGGAACATTCAGTACTTC.

Only a few counts were recorded for this clone. The rearrangement uses TRBV30 and TRBJ1-1, with TRBD1 matching over 7 bases. The CDR3 contains 11 residues. V shed 5 bases, J shed 11 bases, and the junction held 8 bases outside the gene matches. The V gene's germline CDR1 is GTSNPN and CDR2 SVGIG (reference sequence). CDR3 region: CAWADRDVAFF. CDR3 in DNA: TGTGCCTGGGCTGACAGGGATGTCGCTTTCTTT.

V gene TRBV19 combines with J gene TRBJ1-2; possible D gene TRBD1, 5 bases. Germline V gene sequence: CDR1 LNHDA, CDR2 SQIVND (reference sequence). The CDR3 loop spans 18 amino acids. V shed 5 bases and J shed 4 bases, with 26 bases lying between them. Here the CDR3 DNA reads TGTGCCAGTAGTGGATCCGGGGGGTTTGGGATCACACGCTATGGCTACACCTTC. Protein: CASSGSGGFGITRYGYTF.

J is TRBJ2-7 and V is TRBV4-1; 10 positions match TRBD2. Germline trimming cut 2 bases from V and 2 bases from J; bases unmatched to any gene: 12. Germline values: CDR1 MGHRA, CDR2 YSYEKL. This CDR3 comprises 18 residues. For the CDR3, the DNA is TGCGCCAGCAGCCAATCCCCTCTAGCGGGAGATTGGACCTACGAGCAGTACTTC. Protein product: CASSQSPLAGDWTYEQYF.

The rearrangement joins TRBV2 to TRBJ1-3; no clear D. Trimming stripped 2 bases from V and 0 bases from J, with 2 bases between. CDR3 length equals 13 residues. Per the germline V gene, CDR1 is SNHLY and CDR2 is FYNNEI. Written as DNA, the CDR3 is TGTGCCAGCAGTGAATACTCTGGAAACACCATATATTTT. It is translated as CASSEYSGNTIYF.

The table lists this clone with a count of one. As DNA, the CDR3 is TGCGCCAGCAGCTTGGAGGCTAGCTTTTCATTCAGTGAGCAGTTCTTC. Its translation: CASSLEASFSFSEQFF. J is TRBJ2-1 and V is TRBV5-1, with D possibly TRBD2 on 5 matching bases. The CDR3 is made up of 16 amino acids. Looked up from germline, CDR1 is SGHRS and CDR2 is YFSETQ. Deletions cut 0 bases from V and 9 bases from J, with 19 bases between.

Remarks on this clone: A far larger clone lies a single base away; this is likely a read error. V and J are TRBV6-6 and TRBJ1-1; no reliable D call. The CDR3 is made up of 13 amino acids. CDR1 is MNHNY, CDR2 SVGAGI, per germline (reference sequence). CDR3 region: CSSSYSISTEAFF. The CDR3 DNA follows: TGTTCCAGCAGTTACTCTATCAGCACTGAAGCTTTCTTT.

The J gene is TRBJ2-1, the V gene TRBV6-4; a possible D gene is TRBD2 (6 bases). Germline V CDR1 and CDR2: MRHNA, SNTAGT. V was trimmed by 4 bases and J by 5 bases, leaving 15 bases between them. The CDR3 spans 15 residues. CDR3 DNA: TGTGCCAGCAGTGTGGTAGGGGCGGGAAACAATGAGCAGTTCTTC. It encodes CASSVVGAGNNEQFF.

Worth noting for this clone: At one end the junction does not follow the germline gene, possibly because of a read error. The chain joins TRBV11-1 to TRBJ1-5; D gene unclear. Germline V gene data show CDR1 as SGHAT and CDR2 as FQDESV (reference sequence). The CDR3 contains 13 residues. In nucleotides, the CDR3 is TGTGCCAGAAGCTTGGCGCAAAATCAGCCCCAGCATTTT. This translates into CARSLAQNQPQHF.

The V and J genes are TRBV19 and TRBJ2-3, with 8 bases fitting TRBD2. Trimming took 4 bases from V and 5 from J; bases not matched to a gene: 8. Germline V gene sequence: CDR1 LNHDA, CDR2 SQIVND (reference sequence). This CDR3 spans 15 amino acids. CDR3 in amino acids: CASSTSGTREDTQYF. The CDR3 DNA sequence: TGTGCCAGTAGTACCTCCGGGACTAGGGAAGATACGCAGTATTTT.